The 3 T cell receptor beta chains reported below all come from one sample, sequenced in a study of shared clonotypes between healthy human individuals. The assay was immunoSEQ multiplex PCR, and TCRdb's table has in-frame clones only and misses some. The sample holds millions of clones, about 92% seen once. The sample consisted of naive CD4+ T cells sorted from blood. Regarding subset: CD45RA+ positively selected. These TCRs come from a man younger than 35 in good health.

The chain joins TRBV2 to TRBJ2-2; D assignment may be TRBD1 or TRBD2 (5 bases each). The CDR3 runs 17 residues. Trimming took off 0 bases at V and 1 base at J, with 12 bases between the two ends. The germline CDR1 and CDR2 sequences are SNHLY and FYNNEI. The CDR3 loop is CASSEAPVRGNTGELFF. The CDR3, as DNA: TGTGCCAGCAGTGAAGCACCAGTGAGGGGGAACACCGGGGAGCTGTTTTTT. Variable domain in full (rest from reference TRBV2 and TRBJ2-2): EPEVTQTPSHQVTQMGQEVILRCVPISNHLYFYWYRQILGQKVEFLVSFYNNEISEKSEIFDDQFSVERPDGSNFTLKIRSTKLEDSAMYFCASSEAPVRGNTGELFFGEGSRLTVL.

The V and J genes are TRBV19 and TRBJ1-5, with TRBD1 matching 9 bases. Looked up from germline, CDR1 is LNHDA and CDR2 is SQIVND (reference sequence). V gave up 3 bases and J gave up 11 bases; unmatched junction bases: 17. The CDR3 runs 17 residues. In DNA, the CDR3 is TGTGCCAGTAGTATCGGGGTTCCGGGACAGGGTGTTTTGGCCCAGCATTTT. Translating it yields CASSIGVPGQGVLAQHF.

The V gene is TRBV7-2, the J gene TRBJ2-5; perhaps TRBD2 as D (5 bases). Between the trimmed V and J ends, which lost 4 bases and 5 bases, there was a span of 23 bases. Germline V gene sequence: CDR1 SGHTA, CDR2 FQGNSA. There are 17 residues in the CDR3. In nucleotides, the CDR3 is TGTGCCAGCAGCTCCTCGGGTAGCGTAACGAGAGGGGAGACCCAGTACTTC. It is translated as CASSSSGSVTRGETQYF.